Listed here are 25 T cell receptor beta chains from one sample, sequenced in a study of blood T cells in healthy people across ages. Sample-barcoded 5' priming and a J-beta primer mix drove a second PCR of roughly 6 to 12 cycles. TCRdb reanalysed the 5' RACE reads using MiXCR and keeps one entry per CDR3 protein. The repertoire includes about 570,000 distinct CDR3 sequences, 27% of them detected once, and approximately 17% sits in the top ten. The sequenced sample was blood. The receptor source for this set is a woman aged 70-85 years in good health.

This chain links TRBV9 with TRBJ2-2, with TRBD1 as a possible D gene (5 bases). The CDR3 extends over 13 amino acids. CDR1 and CDR2 from the germline V gene are SGDLS and YYNGEE. V was clipped by 2 bases and J by 7 bases, with 9 bases between them. The CDR3, as DNA: TGTGCCAGCAGCGTTCCAGGGCGCGGGGAGCTGTTTTTT. Its translation is CASSVPGRGELFF.

V usage is TRBV29-1 and J usage is TRBJ2-1, with TRBD2 matching over 8 bases. V shed 4 bases, J shed 3 bases, and the junction held 11 bases outside the gene matches. The CDR3 runs to 16 residues. CDR1 SQVTM and CDR2 ANQGSEA come from the germline V gene. CDR3 in amino acids: CSVVSGRAGYYNEQFF. CDR3 coding DNA: TGCAGCGTTGTGTCCGGGAGGGCGGGGTACTACAATGAGCAGTTCTTC.

This clonotype came up a few times. One end of the junction is discordant with germline, which a read error may explain. The rearrangement joins TRBV7-2 to TRBJ2-7; TRBD2 matches 10 bases. CDR1 is SGHTA, CDR2 FQGNSA, per germline. This CDR3 spans 16 amino acids. This CDR3 reads CASSLVRGVASGGITF. The CDR3, as DNA: TGTGCCAGCAGCTTAGTCCGAGGGGTGGCTAGCGGGGGAATCACGTTC.

This clonotype was observed a handful of times. An end of the junction differs from the germline gene, which may be a read error. The chain uses TRBV11-2 and TRBJ2-5, with D tentatively TRBD1 (6 bases). The J call is uncertain, as TRBJ2-7 better fits the DNA end. The CDR3 sequence is 15 residues long. Germline-derived CDR1 and CDR2 are SGHAT and FQNNGV. CDR3 in DNA: TGTGCCAACAGCTTGGAAACAGGGAACTCCTACGAGCAGTACTTC. It specifies CANSLETGNSYEQYF.

Comment on this clonotype: Relative to the germline gene, one junction end is altered; a read error may explain this. The chain uses TRBV6-1 and TRBJ1-5; the match to TRBD1 covers 7 bases. CDR3 length: 14 residues. The germline CDR1 and CDR2 sequences are MNHNS and SASEGT. The CDR3 is CASTKDRFNRPQHF. The CDR3 DNA sequence: TGTGCCAGCACCAAGGACAGGTTCAATCGGCCCCAGCATTTT.

This clonotype turned up a few times. The chain couples TRBV6-6 to TRBJ2-5, with 9 nucleotides matching TRBD1. Unmatched junction bases numbered 4, after V lost 6 bases and J lost 5 bases. Germline assignment: CDR1 MNHNY and CDR2 SVGAGI (reference sequence). The CDR3 covers 13 residues. In DNA, the CDR3 is TGTGCCAGCAGGTGGGGGACAGGGGAGACCCAGTACTTC. As protein: CASRWGTGETQYF.

V is TRBV7-8 and J is TRBJ2-3; no clear D gene. CDR1 is SGHVS, CDR2 FQNEAQ, per germline. This CDR3 is built from 16 residues. V lost 1 base to trimming and J lost 0 bases, with 11 bases between them. The CDR3 sequence is CASSLEVFRSTDTQYF. The DNA of the CDR3 is TGTGCCAGCAGCTTAGAAGTGTTCCGGAGCACAGATACGCAGTATTTT.

On this clonotype: This could be a read error, since a much larger clone is one nucleotide away. This sequence joins TRBV4-2 and TRBJ2-2, with a tentative D call TRBD1 (6 bases). This CDR3 comprises 14 residues. Germline-derived CDR1 and CDR2 are LGHNA and YNFKEQ. The CDR3 DNA is TGTGCCAGCAGCCTTACAGGGAACACCGGGGAGCTGCTTTTT. Its translation: CASSLTGNTGELLF.

The V call is TRBV20-1, the J call TRBJ2-5, with 12 nucleotides matching TRBD2. Germline lookup yields CDR1 DFQATT and CDR2 SNEGSKA (reference sequence). Trimming cost V 6 bases and J 8 bases; bases outside gene matches: 13. This CDR3 has 15 residues. The CDR3 coding sequence is TGCAGTGCCGTGGCGCCGGGACTAGCGGGTAATACCCAGTACTTC. It yields the protein CSAVAPGLAGNTQYF.

V gene TRBV7-9 combines with J gene TRBJ2-3; the match to TRBD1 covers 11 bases. V lost 8 bases, J lost 9 bases, and 13 bases stayed unmatched. This CDR3 is 15 amino acids long. Germline V gene sequence: CDR1 SEHNR, CDR2 FQNEAQ (reference sequence). CDR3 DNA: TGTGCCAGCGAACCCCGGGACAGGGGGTCTGACACGCAGTATTTT. This codes for CASEPRDRGSDTQYF.

The chain carries TRBV7-2 and TRBJ2-4, with 11 positions matching TRBD2. J gave up 7 bases and V 3 bases, and 2 bases lay outside the gene matches. Germline assignment: CDR1 SGHTA and CDR2 FQGNSA. The CDR3 spans 14 residues. For the CDR3, the DNA is TGTGCCAGCAGCTTTAGCGGGGGGGATAACATTCAGTACTTC. Translating it yields CASSFSGGDNIQYF.

This clonotype has only a few counts. The CDR3 loop is CASSSPPLILTF. The CDR3 DNA reads TGTGCCAGCAGCTCCCCACCTCTCATCCTGACTTTC. The chain employs TRBV7-2 and TRBJ2-6, with no clear D. V lost 4 bases and J lost 14, with 12 bases in between. Germline V gene data show CDR1 as SGHTA and CDR2 as FQGNSA. CDR3 length: 12 residues.

The chain links TRBV9 to TRBJ1-1; D gene uncertain. This CDR3 has 14 amino acids. From germline, CDR1 is SGDLS and CDR2 YYNGEE. V lost 3 bases and J 5 bases, leaving 14 bases between the germline ends. CDR3 protein: CASSARPGGTEAFF. The CDR3 region has the DNA TGTGCCAGCAGCGCCAGACCGGGCGGGACTGAAGCTTTCTTT.

The chain couples TRBV3-1 to TRBJ2-1; 14 bases line up with TRBD2. The V gene's germline CDR1 is LGHDT and CDR2 YNNKEL (reference sequence). This CDR3 region has 18 residues. After removal of 2 bases from V and 0 bases from J, the junction contained 3 bases not matched to a gene. The CDR3 DNA sequence: TGTGCCAGCAGCCAATGGGGGACTAGCGGGAGCTCCTACAATGAGCAGTTCTTC. Translation: CASSQWGTSGSSYNEQFF.

This clonotype was observed a handful of times. The J gene is TRBJ1-5, the V gene TRBV7-2, with 12 nucleotides matching TRBD1. The germline gives CDR1 SGHTA, CDR2 FQGNSA. Unmatched junction bases numbered 3, after V lost 3 bases and J lost 6 bases. The CDR3 runs 15 residues. CDR3 in DNA: TGTGCCAGCAGCTTCGGGACAGGGGGCAGTCAGCCCCAGCATTTT. Protein sequence: CASSFGTGGSQPQHF.

V gene TRBV4-1 combines with J gene TRBJ1-1, with 10 bases that match TRBD1. The length of the CDR3 is 15 residues. CDR1 is MGHRA and CDR2 is YSYEKL in the germline V gene. The V segment lost 3 bases and the J segment 5 bases; nucleotides outside the gene matches: 6. The CDR3 DNA is TGCGCCAGCAGCCATTTCCCGGGACAGGGGACTGAAGCTTTCTTT. Protein sequence: CASSHFPGQGTEAFF.

This clonotype was observed a few times. An end of the junction does not agree with germline; a read error may underlie this. The V call is TRBV4-3, the J call TRBJ2-5; TRBD2 aligns across 12 bases. Germline V gene lookup returns CDR1 LGHNA and CDR2 YSLEER. CDR3 length: 18 residues. The CDR3 DNA sequence: TGCGCCAACAGCCAGACCCCACTAGCGGGGGGACTAGCAGAGACCCAGTACTTC. It is translated as CANSQTPLAGGLAETQYF.

In its sample, this clonotype was seen a few times. V gene TRBV6-2 or TRBV6-3 combines with J gene TRBJ2-3; perhaps TRBD2 as D (6 bases). Germline V gene lookup returns CDR1 MNHEY and CDR2 SVGEGT. The V end lost 6 bases, the J end lost 11 bases, and 27 bases lay between the germline ends. CDR3 length: 16 amino acids. DNA of the CDR3: TGTGCCAGCAGACCATTGGGCGGGGACCAGCTCTCATGGCAGTATTTT. Translated: CASRPLGGDQLSWQYF.

This clonotype was seen only a few times. Here the CDR3 reads CANTLGGTEETQYF. The CDR3 nucleotides read TGTGCCAACACCCTTGGCGGCACCGAAGAGACCCAGTACTTC. This chain connects TRBV12-3 or TRBV12-4 to TRBJ2-5; D unresolved. The CDR3 runs 14 residues. Trimming cost V 10 bases and J 3 bases, with 18 bases left between them.

Only a few counts were recorded for this clonotype. This rearrangement joins TRBV7-9 to TRBJ1-1, with 8 bases that match TRBD1. Unmatched junction bases numbered 11, after V lost 3 bases and J lost 5 bases. The germline CDR1 and CDR2 sequences are SEHNR and FQNEAQ (reference sequence). CDR3 size: 16 residues. Written as DNA, the CDR3 is TGTGCCAGCAGCTTGACCACTGGACAGGGTGGAACTGAAGCTTTCTTT. It is translated as CASSLTTGQGGTEAFF.

V usage is TRBV2 and J usage is TRBJ2-5, with D possibly matching TRBD2 (5 bases). The CDR3 covers 14 residues. The V and J ends lost 6 bases and 4 bases respectively, with 15 bases between them. Per germline, CDR1 SNHLY and CDR2 FYNNEI. The CDR3 DNA follows: TGTGCCAGCAGGGGAGAGAGCGGTAGAGAGACCCAGTACTTC. This codes for CASRGESGRETQYF.

The V gene is TRBV29-1, the J gene TRBJ1-2; 7 bases agree with TRBD1. V lost 3 bases to trimming and J lost 8 bases; unmatched junction nucleotides: 6. CDR1 SQVTM and CDR2 ANQGSEA come from the germline V gene. The CDR3 spans 12 residues. The CDR3 protein is CSVESGGSGYTF. The CDR3 DNA reads as TGCAGCGTTGAGTCAGGGGGTAGCGGCTACACCTTC.

This clonotype came up many times. This chain connects TRBV5-5 to TRBJ2-3; 8 bases line up with TRBD2. Germline V gene lookup returns CDR1 SGHKS and CDR2 YYEKEE (reference sequence). There are 15 residues in the CDR3. V lost 1 base and J lost 6; bases outside the gene matches: 7. The CDR3 reads CASSLRRGAPDTQYF. The DNA of the CDR3 is TGTGCCAGCAGCTTGAGGCGGGGGGCCCCCGATACGCAGTATTTT.

This clonotype was observed a handful of times. The chain links TRBV29-1 to TRBJ2-5; TRBD1 matches 7 bases. The germline gives CDR1 SQVTM, CDR2 ANQGSEA. The V segment lost 4 bases and the J segment 2 bases; nucleotides outside the gene matches: 4. This CDR3 has 13 residues. CDR3 protein: CSVAHRGQETQYF. CDR3 DNA sequence: TGCAGCGTTGCCCACAGGGGTCAAGAGACCCAGTACTTC.

The genes are TRBV6-2 or TRBV6-3 and TRBJ2-7; 10 nucleotides align to TRBD2. The CDR3 extends over 15 amino acids. V was clipped by 2 bases and J by 5 bases; unmatched bases: 6. Germline CDR1 reads MNHEY; CDR2 reads SVGEGT. Here the CDR3 reads CASSYASSGGNEQYF. CDR3 nucleotide sequence: TGTGCCAGCAGTTACGCGTCTAGCGGGGGTAACGAGCAGTACTTC.